This T cell receptor (beta chain) was recovered during a study of shared clonotypes between healthy human individuals. General observations from the study: Compared with memory subsets, naive subsets generally had larger estimated richness. Even with large depth, rarefaction showed that sorted-subset sequencing was incomplete.

Study donors comprised healthy, HIV-negative adults devoid of recent acute infection or vaccination. CD4+ cells yielded CD45RA+ naive and CD45RA-negative memory subsets. Germline trimming cut 1 base from V and 5 bases from J; bases unmatched to any gene: 7. This CDR3 is 15 amino acids long. Germline V gene lookup returns CDR1 LGHNA and CDR2 YSLEER. Data came from immunoSEQ multiplex PCR; TCRdb stores just in-frame clones and leaves some out. The profile shows millions of clones, roughly 92% of them singletons. On this clone itself: Its cognate antigen is unknown.

The rearrangement joins TRBV4-3 to TRBJ1-2; 7 bases map to TRBD1. This TCR was sampled from a man between 18 and 35 years old in good health. Sequencing was done on a sample of naive CD4+ T cells sorted from blood. Subset reported: CD45RA+ positively selected. The DNA of the CDR3 is TGCGCCAGCAGCCAAGGAAGGGGGCTGAGTTATGGCTACACCTTC. Translating it yields CASSQGRGLSYGYTF.